This T cell receptor (beta chain) was documented in a study of cytomegalovirus exposure and HLA in healthy donors. Study at large: Of all 400 or so donors who were genotyped, 75% to 85% belonged to the Caucasian-associated ancestry cluster.

Notes on this clone: The antigen is unknown.

Regarding donors, all were healthy bone marrow donors. Study-level findings and limits: In a later analysis, at a false discovery rate of 0.05, about 17,000 TCR beta sequences matched HLA alleles.

Per the germline V gene, CDR1 is KGHSY and CDR2 is FQNENV. The ends lost 6 bases at V and 6 bases at J; junction bases unmatched: 6. The CDR3 spans 13 residues. PCR used 60 Vbeta primers and 13 Jbeta primers. TCRdb keeps only in-frame clones here, not all; method: immunoSEQ multiplex PCR. The sample includes over 75,000 clones, around four fifths of them seen just once. The TCR sequence derives from a man aged 45-65 years in good health and CMV-seropositive. Sequences were obtained from PBMCs. The chain couples TRBV16 to TRBJ1-2; TRBD1 agrees at 8 bases. Here the CDR3 reads CASSSGQGDGYTF. The CDR3 coding sequence is TGTGCCAGCAGTTCTGGACAGGGCGATGGCTACACCTTC. Complete variable domain (other parts from reference TRBV16 and TRBJ1-2): GEEVAQTPKHLVRGEGQKAKLYCAPIKGHSYVFWYQQVLKNEFKFLISFQNENVFDETGMPKERFSAKCLPNSPCSLEIQATKLEDSAVYFCASSSGQGDGYTFGSGTRLTVV.